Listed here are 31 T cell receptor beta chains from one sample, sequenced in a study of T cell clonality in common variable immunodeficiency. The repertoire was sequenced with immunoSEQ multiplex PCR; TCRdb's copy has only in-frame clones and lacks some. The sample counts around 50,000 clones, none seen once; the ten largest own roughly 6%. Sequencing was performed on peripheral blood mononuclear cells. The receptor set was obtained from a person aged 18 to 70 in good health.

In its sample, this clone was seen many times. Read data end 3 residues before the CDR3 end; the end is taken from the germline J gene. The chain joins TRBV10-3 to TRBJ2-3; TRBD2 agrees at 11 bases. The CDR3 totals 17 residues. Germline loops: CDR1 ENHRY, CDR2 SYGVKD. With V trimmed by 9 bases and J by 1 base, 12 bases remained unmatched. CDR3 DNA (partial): TGTGCCATTTCCCCGGGACCGGGACTAGCGGGCACAGATACG. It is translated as CAISPGPGLAGTDT. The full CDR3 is CAISPGPGLAGTDTQYF.

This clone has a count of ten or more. CDR3 in amino acids: CAWSVRQGDSEAFF. CDR3 DNA, as far as it was read: TGTGCCTGGAGTGTACGCCAGGGGGACTCCGAA. The rearrangement joins TRBV30 to TRBJ1-1; TRBD1 matches 7 bases. Read data end 3 residues before the CDR3 end; the end is taken from the germline J gene. This CDR3 has 14 residues. Germline lookup yields CDR1 GTSNPN and CDR2 SVGIG (reference sequence).

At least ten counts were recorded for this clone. The CDR3 sequence is CASRTPTDTQYF. Incomplete CDR3 DNA: TGTGCCAGCAGGACACCCACAGATACG. The rearrangement joins TRBV28 to TRBJ2-3, with unresolved D. The CDR3 end is not reached by the read, which stops 3 residues before it; the germline J gene fills it in. V was clipped by 6 bases and J by 2 bases, with 6 bases between them. The CDR3 is 12 residues long. The V gene's germline CDR1 is MDHEN and CDR2 SYDVKM.

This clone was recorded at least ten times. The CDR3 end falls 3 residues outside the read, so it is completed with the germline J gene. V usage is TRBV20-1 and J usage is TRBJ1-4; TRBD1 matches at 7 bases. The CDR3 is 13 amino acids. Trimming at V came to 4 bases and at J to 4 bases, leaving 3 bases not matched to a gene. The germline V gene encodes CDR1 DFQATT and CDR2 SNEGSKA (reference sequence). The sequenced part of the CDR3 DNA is TGCAGTGCTACGGACAGGCTTAATGAAAAA. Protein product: CSATDRLNEK. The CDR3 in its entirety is CSATDRLNEKLFF.

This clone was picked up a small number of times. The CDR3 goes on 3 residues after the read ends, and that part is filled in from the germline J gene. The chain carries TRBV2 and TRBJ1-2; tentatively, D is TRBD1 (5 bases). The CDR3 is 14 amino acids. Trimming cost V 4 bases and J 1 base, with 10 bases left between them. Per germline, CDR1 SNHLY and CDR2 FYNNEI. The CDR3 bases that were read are TGTGCCAGCAGTGTGGACACCCGTAACTATGGC. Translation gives CASSVDTRNYG. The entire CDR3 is CASSVDTRNYGYTF.

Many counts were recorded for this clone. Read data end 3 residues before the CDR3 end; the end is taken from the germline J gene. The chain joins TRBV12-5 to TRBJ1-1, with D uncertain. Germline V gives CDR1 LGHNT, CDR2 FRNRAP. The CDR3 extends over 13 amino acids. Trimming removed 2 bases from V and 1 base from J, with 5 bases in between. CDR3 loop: CASGLNRNTEAFF. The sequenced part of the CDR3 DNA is TGTGCTAGTGGTTTGAACAGGAACACTGAA.

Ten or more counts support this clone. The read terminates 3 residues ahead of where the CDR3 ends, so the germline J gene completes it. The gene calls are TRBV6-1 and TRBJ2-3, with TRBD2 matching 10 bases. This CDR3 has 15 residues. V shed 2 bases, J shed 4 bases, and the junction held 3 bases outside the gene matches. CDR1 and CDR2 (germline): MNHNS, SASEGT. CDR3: CASSEKRGGADTQYF. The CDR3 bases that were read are TGTGCCAGCAGTGAAAAGCGGGGGGGGGCAGATACG.

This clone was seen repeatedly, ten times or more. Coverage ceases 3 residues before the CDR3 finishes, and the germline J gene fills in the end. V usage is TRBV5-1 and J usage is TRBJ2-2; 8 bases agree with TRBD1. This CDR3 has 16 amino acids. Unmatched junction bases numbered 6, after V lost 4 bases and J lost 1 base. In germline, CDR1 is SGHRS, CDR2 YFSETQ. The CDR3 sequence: CASSLRGTGNTGELFF. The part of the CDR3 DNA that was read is TGCGCCAGCAGCCTTAGGGGGACAGGGAACACCGGGGAG.

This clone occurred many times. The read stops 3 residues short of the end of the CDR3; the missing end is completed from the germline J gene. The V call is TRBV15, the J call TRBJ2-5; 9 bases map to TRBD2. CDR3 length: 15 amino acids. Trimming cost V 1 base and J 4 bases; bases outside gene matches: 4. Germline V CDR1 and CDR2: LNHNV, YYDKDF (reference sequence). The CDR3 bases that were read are TGTGCCACCAGCAGAGGCGGGGGGGGAGGAGAGACC. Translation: CATSRGGGGGET. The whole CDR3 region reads CATSRGGGGGETQYF.

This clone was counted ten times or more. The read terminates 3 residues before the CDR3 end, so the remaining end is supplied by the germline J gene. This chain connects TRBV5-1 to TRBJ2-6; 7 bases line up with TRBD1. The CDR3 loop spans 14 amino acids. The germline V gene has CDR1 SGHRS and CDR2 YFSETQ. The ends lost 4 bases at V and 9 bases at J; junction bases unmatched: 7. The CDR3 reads CASSPSGQHNVLTF. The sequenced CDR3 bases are TGCGCCAGCAGCCCATCGGGACAGCACAACGTC.

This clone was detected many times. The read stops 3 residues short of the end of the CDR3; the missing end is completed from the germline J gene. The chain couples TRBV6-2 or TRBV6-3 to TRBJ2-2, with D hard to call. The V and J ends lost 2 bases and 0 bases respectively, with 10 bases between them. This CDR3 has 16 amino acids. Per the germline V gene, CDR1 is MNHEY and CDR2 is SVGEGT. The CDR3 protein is CASSYTFIANTGELFF. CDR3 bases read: TGTGCCAGCAGTTACACTTTTATTGCGAACACCGGGGAG.

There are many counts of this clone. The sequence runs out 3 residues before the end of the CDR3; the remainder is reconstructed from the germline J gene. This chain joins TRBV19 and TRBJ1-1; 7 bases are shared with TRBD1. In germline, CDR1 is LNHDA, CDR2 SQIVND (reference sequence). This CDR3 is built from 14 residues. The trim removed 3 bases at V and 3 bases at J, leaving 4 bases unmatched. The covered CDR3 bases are TGTGCCAGTAGTATCCGACAGGGCGACACTGAA. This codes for CASSIRQGDTE. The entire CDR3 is CASSIRQGDTEAFF.

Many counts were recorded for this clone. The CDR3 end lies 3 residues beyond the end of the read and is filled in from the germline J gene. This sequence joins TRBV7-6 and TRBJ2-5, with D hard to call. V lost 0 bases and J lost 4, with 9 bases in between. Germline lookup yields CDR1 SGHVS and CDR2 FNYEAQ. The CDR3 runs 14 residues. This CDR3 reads CASSLASRGETQYF. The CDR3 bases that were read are TGTGCCAGCAGCTTAGCATCTAGAGGAGAGACC.

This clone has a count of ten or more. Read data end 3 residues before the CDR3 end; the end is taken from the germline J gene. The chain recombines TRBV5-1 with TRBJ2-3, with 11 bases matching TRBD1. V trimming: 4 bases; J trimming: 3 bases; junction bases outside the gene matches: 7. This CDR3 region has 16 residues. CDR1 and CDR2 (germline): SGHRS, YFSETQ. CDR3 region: CASSSLGTGGTDTQYF. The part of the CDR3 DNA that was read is TGCGCCAGCAGCAGCCTAGGGACAGGGGGTACAGATACG.

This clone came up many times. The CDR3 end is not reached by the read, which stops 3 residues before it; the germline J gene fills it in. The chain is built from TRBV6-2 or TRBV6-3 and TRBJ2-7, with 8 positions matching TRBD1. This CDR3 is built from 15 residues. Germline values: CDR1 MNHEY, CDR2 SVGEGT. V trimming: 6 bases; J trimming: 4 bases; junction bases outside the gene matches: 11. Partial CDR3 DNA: TGTGCCAGCAGCCCCCCCAGGGGGCTGGGGTACGAG. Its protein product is CASSPPRGLGYE. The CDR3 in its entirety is CASSPPRGLGYEQYF.

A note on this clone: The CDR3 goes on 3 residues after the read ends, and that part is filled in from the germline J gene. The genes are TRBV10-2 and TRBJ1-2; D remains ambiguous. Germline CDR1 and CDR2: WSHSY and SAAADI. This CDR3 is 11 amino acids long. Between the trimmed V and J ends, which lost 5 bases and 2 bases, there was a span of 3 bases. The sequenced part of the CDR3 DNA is TGCGCCAGCAGTCCGAACTATGGC. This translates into CASSPNYG. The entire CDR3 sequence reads CASSPNYGYTF.

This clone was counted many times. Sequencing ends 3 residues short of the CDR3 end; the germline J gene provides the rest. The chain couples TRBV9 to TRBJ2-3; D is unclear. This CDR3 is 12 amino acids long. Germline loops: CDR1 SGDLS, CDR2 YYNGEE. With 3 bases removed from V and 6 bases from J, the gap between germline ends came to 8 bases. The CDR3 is CASSASLDTQYF. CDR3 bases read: TGTGCCAGCAGCGCCTCCCTCGATACG.

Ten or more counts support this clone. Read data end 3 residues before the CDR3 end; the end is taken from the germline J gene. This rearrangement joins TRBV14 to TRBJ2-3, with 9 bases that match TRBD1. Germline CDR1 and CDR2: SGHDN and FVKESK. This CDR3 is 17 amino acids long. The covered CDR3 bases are TGTGCCAGCAGCCGACGGACAGGGGTGTTATTAAAAGAGACG. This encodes CASSRRTGVLLKET. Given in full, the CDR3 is CASSRRTGVLLKETQYF.

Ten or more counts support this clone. The CDR3 bases that were read are TGCAGCGTTTCCCAGGTGGACAGAAACTATGGT. Translating gives CSVSQVDRNYG. In full, the CDR3 reads CSVSQVDRNYGQYF. The chain links TRBV29-1 to TRBJ2-4, with D maybe TRBD1 (6 bases). Sequencing ends 3 residues short of the CDR3 end; the germline J gene provides the rest. This CDR3 region has 14 residues. Germline V gives CDR1 SQVTM, CDR2 ANQGSEA.

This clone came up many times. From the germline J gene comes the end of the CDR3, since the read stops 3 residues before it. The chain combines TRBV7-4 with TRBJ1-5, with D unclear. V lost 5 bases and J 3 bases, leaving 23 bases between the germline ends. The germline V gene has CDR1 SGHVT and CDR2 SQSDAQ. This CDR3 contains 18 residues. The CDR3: CASSLSRPRGGSNQPQHF. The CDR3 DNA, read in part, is TGTGCCAGCAGCCTTAGTAGGCCCCGGGGTGGCTCCAATCAGCCC.

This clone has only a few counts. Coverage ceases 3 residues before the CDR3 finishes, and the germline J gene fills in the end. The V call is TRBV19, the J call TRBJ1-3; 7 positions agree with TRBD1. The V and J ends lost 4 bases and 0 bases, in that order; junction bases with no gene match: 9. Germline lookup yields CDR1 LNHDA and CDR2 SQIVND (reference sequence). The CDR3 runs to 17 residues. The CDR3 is CASSTKDRSSSGNTIYF. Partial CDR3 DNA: TGTGCCAGTAGTACAAAGGACAGGTCGAGCTCTGGAAACACC.

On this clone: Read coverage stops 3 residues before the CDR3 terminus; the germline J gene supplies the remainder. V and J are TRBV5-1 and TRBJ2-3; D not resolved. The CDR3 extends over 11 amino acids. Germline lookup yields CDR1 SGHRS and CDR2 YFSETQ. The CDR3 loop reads CASSRQETQYF. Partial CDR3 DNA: TGCGCCAGCAGCCGACAAGAGACG.

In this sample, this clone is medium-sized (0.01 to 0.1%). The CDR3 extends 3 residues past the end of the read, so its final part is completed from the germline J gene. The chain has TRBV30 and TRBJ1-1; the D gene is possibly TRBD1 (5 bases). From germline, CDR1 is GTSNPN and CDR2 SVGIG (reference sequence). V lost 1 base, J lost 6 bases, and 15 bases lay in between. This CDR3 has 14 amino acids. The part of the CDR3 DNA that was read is TGTGCCTGGAGTGACTCTTTCGGGGGACCTGAA. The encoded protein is CAWSDSFGGPE. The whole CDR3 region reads CAWSDSFGGPEAFF.

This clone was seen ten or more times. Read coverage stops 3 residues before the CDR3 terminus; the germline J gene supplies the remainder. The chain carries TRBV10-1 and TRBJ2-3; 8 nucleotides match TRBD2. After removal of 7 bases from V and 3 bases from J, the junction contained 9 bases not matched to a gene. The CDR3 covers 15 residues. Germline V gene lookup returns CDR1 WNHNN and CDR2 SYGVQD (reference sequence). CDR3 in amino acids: CASTKGLDRTDTQYF. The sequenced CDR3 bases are TGCGCCAGCACCAAGGGACTAGACAGGACAGATACG.

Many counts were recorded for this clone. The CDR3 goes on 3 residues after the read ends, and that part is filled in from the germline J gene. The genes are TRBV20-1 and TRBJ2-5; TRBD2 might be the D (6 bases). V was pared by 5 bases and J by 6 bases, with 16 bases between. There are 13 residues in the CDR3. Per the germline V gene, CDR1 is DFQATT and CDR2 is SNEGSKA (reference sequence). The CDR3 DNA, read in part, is TGCAGTGCTCCCCAAGGCGGGGAAAAGACC. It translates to CSAPQGGEKT. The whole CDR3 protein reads CSAPQGGEKTQYF.

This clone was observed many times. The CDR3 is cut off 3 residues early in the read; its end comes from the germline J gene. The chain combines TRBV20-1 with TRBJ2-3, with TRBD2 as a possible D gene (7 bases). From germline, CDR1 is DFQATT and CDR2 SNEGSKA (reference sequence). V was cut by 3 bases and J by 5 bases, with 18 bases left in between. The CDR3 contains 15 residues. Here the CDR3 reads CSARYNREGRDTQYF. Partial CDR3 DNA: TGCAGTGCTAGGTATAACAGGGAGGGTAGAGATACG.

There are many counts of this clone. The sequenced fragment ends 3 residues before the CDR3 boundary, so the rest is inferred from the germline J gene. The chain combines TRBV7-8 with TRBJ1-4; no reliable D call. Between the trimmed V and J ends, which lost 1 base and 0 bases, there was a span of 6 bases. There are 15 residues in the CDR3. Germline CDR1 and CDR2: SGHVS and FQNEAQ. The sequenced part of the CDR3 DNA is TGTGCCAGCAGCTTAGGGACTGCAACTAATGAAAAA. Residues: CASSLGTATNEK. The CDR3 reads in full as CASSLGTATNEKLFF.

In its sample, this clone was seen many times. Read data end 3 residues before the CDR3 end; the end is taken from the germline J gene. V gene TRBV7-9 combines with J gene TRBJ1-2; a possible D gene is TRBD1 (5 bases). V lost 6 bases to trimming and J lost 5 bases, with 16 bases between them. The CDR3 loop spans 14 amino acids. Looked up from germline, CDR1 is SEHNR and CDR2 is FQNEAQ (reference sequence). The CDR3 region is CASRLGDREYGYTF. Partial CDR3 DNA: TGTGCCAGCAGATTGGGAGACAGAGAGTATGGC.

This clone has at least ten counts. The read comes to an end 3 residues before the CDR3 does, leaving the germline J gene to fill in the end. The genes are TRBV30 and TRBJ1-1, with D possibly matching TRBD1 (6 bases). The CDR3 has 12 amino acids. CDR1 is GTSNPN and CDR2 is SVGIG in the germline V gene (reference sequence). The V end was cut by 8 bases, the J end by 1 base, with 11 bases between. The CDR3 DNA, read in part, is TGTGCCGGGCAGGGGCAGAACACTGAA. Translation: CAGQGQNTE. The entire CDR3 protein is CAGQGQNTEAFF.

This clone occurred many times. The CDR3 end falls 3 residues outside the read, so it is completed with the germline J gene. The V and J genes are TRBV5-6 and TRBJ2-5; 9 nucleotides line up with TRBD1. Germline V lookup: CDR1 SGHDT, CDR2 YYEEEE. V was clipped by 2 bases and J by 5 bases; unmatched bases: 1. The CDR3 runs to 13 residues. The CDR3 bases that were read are TGTGCCAGCAGCTTCGGACAGGGGGAGACC. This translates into CASSFGQGET. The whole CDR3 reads CASSFGQGETQYF. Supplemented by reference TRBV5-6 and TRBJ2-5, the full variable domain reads DAGVTQSPTHLIKTRGQQVTLRCSPKSGHDTVSWYQQALGQGPQFIFQYYEEEERQRGNFPDRFSGHQFPNYSSELNVNALLLGDSALYLCASSFGQGETQYFGPGTRLLVL.

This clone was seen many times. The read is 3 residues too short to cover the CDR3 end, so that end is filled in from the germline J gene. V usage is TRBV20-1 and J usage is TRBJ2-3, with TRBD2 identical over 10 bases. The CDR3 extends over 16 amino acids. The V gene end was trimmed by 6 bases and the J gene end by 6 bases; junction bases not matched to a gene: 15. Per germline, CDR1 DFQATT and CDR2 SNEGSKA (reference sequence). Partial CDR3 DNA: TGCAGTGCCAACCCCACTAGCGGGGCCCCCGGGGATACG. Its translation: CSANPTSGAPGDT. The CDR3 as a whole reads CSANPTSGAPGDTQYF.